This TCR beta chain was identified in a study of patients and donors after allogeneic stem cell transplantation. MiXCR, run by TCRdb on the RT-PCR reads, gives a single entry per CDR3 protein. Of 20,000 or so distinct CDR3 sequences in the sample, about 28% were seen once. V shed 3 bases and J 8 bases; nucleotides not matched to a gene: 5. The CDR3 loop spans 13 amino acids. Germline CDR1 and CDR2: DFQATT and SNEGSKA (reference sequence). This clonotype was counted between two and nine times. The clonotype comes from a human donor who was either an allogeneic HSCT recipient or a stem cell or donor lymphocyte infusion donor (not recorded which). It is not recorded whose cells these are; they may come from a transplant donor. The chain couples TRBV20-1 to TRBJ1-4, with TRBD1 matching over 8 bases. Source material: blood, either unsorted or a sorted T cell fraction (not recorded which). CDR3 DNA: TGCAGTGCTAGGGGGACAGGACACGAAAAACTGTTTTTT. The encoded protein is CSARGTGHEKLFF.